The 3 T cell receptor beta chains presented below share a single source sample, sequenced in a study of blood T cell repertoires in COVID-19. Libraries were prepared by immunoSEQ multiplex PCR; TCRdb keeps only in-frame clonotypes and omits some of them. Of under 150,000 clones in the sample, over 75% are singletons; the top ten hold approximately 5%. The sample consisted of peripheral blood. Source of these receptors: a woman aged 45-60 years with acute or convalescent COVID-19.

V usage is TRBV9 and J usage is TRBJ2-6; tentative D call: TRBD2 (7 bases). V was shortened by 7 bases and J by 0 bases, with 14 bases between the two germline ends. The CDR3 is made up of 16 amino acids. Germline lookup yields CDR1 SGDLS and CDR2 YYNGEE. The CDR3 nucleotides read TGTGCCAGCGAGGGGGAGGGGTCCTCTGGGGCCAACGTCCTGACTTTC. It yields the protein CASEGEGSSGANVLTF.

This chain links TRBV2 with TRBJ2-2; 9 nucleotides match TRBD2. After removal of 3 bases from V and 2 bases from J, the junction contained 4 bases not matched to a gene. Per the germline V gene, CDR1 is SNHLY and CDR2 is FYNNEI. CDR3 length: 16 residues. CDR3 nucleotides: TGTGCCAGCAGTGAGACCGGGACTAGCAACACCGGGGAGCTGTTTTTT. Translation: CASSETGTSNTGELFF.

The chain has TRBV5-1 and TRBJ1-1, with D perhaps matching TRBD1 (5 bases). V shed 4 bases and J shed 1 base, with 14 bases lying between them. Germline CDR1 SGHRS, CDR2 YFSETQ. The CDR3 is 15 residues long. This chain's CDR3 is CASSPGVLSNTEAFF. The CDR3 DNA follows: TGCGCCAGCAGCCCGGGGGTCCTCTCGAACACTGAAGCTTTCTTT.